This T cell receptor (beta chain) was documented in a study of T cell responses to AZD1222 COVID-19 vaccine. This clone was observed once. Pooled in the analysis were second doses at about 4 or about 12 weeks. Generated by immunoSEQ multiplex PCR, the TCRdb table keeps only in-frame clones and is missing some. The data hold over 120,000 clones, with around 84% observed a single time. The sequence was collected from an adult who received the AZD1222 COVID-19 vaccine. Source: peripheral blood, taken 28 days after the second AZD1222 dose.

Here the CDR3 DNA reads TGTGCCAGCAGTTTAGCGGGTGATAAAGAGACCCAGTACTTC. Residues: CASSLAGDKETQYF. This chain joins TRBV28 and TRBJ2-5; weak D call: TRBD2 (5 bases). V dropped 2 bases and J dropped 3 bases, with 10 bases sitting between them. The CDR3 is 14 residues long. Germline V gene lookup returns CDR1 MDHEN and CDR2 SYDVKM.